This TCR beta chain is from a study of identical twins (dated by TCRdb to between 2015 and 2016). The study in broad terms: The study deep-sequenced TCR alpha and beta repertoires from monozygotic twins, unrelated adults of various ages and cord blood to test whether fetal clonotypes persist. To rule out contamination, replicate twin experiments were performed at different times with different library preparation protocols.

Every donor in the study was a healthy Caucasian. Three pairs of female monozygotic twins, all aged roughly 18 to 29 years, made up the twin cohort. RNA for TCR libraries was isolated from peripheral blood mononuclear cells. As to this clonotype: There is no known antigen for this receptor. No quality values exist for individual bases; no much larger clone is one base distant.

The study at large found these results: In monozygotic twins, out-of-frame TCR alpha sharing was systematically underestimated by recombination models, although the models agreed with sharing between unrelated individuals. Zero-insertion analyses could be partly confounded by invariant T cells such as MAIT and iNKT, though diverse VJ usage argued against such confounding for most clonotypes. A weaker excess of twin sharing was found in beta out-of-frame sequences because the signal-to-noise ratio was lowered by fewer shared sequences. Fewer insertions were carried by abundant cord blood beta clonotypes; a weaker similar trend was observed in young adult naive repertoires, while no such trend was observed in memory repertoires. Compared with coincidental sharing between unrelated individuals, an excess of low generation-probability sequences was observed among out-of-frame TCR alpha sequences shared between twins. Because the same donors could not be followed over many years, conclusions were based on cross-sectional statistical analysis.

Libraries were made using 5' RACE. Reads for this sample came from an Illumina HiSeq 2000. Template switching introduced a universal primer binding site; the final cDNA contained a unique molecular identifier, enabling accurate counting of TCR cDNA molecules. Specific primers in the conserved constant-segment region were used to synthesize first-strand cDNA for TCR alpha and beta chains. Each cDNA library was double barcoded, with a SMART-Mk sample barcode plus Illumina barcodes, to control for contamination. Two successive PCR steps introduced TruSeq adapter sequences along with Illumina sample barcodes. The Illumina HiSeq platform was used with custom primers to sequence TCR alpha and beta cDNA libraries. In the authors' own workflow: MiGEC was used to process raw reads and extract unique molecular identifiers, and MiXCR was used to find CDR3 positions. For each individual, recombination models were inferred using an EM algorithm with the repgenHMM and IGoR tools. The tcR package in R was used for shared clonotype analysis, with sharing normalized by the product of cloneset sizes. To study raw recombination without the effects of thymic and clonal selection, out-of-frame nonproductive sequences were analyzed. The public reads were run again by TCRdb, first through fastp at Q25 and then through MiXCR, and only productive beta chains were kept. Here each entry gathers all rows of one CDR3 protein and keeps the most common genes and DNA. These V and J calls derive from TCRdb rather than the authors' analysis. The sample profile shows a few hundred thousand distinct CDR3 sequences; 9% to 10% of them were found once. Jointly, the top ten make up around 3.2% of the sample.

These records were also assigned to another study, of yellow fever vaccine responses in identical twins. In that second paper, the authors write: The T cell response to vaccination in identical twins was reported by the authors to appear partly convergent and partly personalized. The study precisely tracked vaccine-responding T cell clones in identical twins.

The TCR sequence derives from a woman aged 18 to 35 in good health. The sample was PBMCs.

CDR3 region: CSAIPGRQETQYF. The DNA reads as follows: TGCAGTGCTATACCAGGGAGACAAGAGACCCAGTACTTC. The rearranged chain carries TRBV20-1 and TRBJ2-5; the D element might be TRBD1 or TRBD2, as each aligns at 5 bases. The CDR3 starts with the cysteine, ends with the phenylalanine, and has 13 residues. Only the CDR3 part of the read is kept: 39 bases, read in frame from the first base. The junction shows trimming of 4 bases on V and 2 bases on J, plus 11 bases between the germline ends. CDR1 and CDR2 are drawn from the germline V gene (reference sequence): DFQATT, SNEGSKA.